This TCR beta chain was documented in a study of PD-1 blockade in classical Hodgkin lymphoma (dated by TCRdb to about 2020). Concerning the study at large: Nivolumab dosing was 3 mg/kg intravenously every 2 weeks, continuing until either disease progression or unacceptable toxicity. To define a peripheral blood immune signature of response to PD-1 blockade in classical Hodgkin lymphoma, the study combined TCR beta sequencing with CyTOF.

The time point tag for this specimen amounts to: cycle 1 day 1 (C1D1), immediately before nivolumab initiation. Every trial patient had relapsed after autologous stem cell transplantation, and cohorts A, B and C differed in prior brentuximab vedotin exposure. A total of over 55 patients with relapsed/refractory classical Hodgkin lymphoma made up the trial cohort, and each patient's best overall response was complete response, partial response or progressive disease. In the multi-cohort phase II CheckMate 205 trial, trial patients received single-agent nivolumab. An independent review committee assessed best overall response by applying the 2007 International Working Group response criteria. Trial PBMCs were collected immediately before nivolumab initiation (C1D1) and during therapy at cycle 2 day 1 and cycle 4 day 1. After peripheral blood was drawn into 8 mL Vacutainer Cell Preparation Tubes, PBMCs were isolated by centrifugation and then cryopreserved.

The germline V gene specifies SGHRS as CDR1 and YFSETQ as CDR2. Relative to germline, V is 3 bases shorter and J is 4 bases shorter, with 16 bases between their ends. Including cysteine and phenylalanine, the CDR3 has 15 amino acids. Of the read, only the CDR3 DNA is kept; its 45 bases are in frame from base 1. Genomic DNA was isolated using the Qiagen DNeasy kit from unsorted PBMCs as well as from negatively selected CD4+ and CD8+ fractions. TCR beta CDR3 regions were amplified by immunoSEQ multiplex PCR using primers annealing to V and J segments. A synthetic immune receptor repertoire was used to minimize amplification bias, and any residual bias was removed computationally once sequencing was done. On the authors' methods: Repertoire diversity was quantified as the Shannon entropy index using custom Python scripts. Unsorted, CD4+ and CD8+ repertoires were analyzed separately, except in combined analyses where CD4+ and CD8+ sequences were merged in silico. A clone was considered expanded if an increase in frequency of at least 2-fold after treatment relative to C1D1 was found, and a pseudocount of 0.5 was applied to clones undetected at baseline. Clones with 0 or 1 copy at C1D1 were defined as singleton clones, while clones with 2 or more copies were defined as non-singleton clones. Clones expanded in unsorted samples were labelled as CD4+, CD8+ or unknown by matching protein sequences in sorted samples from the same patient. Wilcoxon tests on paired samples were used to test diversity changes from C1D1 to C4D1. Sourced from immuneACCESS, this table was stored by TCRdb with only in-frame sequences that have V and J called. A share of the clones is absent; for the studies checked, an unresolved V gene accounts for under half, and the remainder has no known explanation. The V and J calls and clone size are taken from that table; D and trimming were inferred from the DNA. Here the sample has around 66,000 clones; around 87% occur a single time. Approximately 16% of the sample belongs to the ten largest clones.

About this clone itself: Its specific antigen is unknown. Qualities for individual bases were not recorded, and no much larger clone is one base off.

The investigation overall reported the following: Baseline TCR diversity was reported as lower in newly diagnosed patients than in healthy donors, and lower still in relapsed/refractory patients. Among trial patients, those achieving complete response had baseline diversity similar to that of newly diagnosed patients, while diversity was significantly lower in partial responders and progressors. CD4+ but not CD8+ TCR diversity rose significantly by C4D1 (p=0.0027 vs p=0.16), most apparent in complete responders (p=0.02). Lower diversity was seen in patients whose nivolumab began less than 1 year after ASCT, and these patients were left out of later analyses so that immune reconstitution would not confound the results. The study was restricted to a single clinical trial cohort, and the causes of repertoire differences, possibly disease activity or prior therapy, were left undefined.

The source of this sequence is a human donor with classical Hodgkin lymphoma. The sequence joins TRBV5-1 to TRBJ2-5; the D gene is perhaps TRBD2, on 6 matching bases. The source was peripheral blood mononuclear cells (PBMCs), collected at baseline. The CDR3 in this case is CASSSGRGYRETQYF. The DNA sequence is TGCGCCAGCAGCTCTGGGCGGGGTTATAGAGAGACCCAGTACTTC.